The clone carrying this TCR beta chain has only a few counts. Original processing methods: It was from reference gene primer amplification that nucleated cell counts were estimated. The data were produced by immunoSEQ multiplex PCR, yet TCRdb's version contains in-frame clones alone and is incomplete. The DNA gave D and trimming, while V, J and clone size come from that table. The sample consists of hundreds of thousands of clones, more than 70% of them appearing once. This record belongs to a study of blood T cell repertoires in COVID-19. Whole-study context: From the United States, Italy and Spain came samples of acute and convalescent COVID-19. Sample material is recorded as cDNA or gDNA derived from T cells, B-cell-depleted T cells, or PBMCs.

Germline V gene lookup returns CDR1 MDHEN and CDR2 SYDVKM. The CDR3 is 13 residues long. V shed 6 bases and J shed 2 bases, with 10 bases lying between them. This rearrangement joins TRBV28 to TRBJ1-2, with a possible D match to TRBD1 (6 bases). Material for sequencing was peripheral blood. This receptor was identified in a man aged 35 to 55 with acute or convalescent COVID-19. The CDR3 sequence: CASRPTGNYGYTF. CDR3 sequence (DNA): TGTGCCAGCAGGCCGACAGGAAACTATGGCTACACCTTC.